This entry is about one T cell receptor (beta chain). This specimen belongs to a study of blood T cell repertoires in COVID-19. The protocol was immunoSEQ multiplex PCR, while the TCRdb copy is restricted to in-frame clones and leaves out a portion. Of 55,000 to 65,000 clones in the sample, approximately 90% were seen once. The CDR3 covers 14 residues. J lost 7 bases, V lost 5 bases, and 6 bases had no gene match. Germline CDR1 reads SGDLS; CDR2 reads YYNGEE. The chain recombines TRBV9 with TRBJ1-4; 9 bases fit TRBD1. Sample: peripheral blood. The receptor was isolated from a human donor with active COVID-19. The donor label of this sample is uncertain. In DNA, the CDR3 is TGTGCCAGCAGTAGACAGGGGGAATTTGAAAAACTGTTTTTT. It is translated as CASSRQGEFEKLFF.